This T cell receptor (beta chain) comes out of a study of blood T cell repertoires in COVID-19. Study-level background: The study drew acute and convalescent COVID-19 samples from the United States, Italy and Spain. Sample material is recorded as cDNA or gDNA derived from T cells, B-cell-depleted T cells, or PBMCs.

After removal of 0 bases from V and 1 base from J, the junction contained 7 bases not matched to a gene. The CDR3 length is 16 residues. Looked up from germline, CDR1 is SQVTM and CDR2 is ANQGSEA. Per the authors' pipeline: Quantification of nucleated cells was approximated via reference gene primer amplification. The repertoire was sequenced with immunoSEQ multiplex PCR; TCRdb's copy has only in-frame clones and lacks some. V and J calls and clone size are given by that table; D and trimming were obtained from the DNA. This sample has 80,000 to 100,000 clones, with 80% found just once. The specimen sequenced was peripheral blood. The rearrangement links TRBV29-1 to TRBJ1-2; TRBD1 agrees at 8 bases. This receptor was obtained from a woman between 65 and 79 years old with acute or convalescent COVID-19. The CDR3 sequence: CSVEDLRDRFNYGYTF. CDR3 sequence (DNA): TGCAGCGTTGAAGATCTAAGGGACAGGTTTAACTATGGCTACACCTTC.